The rows below give T cell receptor beta chains drawn from one sample of a study of control samples from healthy donors and cancer patients. The protocol was immunoSEQ multiplex PCR, while the TCRdb copy is restricted to in-frame clones and leaves out a portion. The profile shows 30,000 to 40,000 clones, roughly 86% of them singletons. Sequenced: PBMCs. All receptors derive from a woman aged 40-49 years with lung cancer. Both conserved end residues are part of each CDR3. The D gene is left open where the match is weak. Where a row states a size, it is once, few, many or the class of an expanded clone; other rows omit it.

J gene	clone size	D gene	V gene	CDR3 DNA	CDR3 protein
TRBJ1-2	-	TRBD1	TRBV5-4	TGTGCCAGCAGCCGGACAGGGGAAAATGGCTACACCTTC	CASSRTGENGYTF
TRBJ1-5	-	TRBD1	TRBV7-2	TGTGCCAGCAGCTTAGACAGGGGTAGCAATCAGCCCCAGCATTTT	CASSLDRGSNQPQHF
TRBJ2-7	few	-	TRBV5-1	TGCGCCAGCCGCCTAGGACAAGGCTACGAGCAGTACTTC	CASRLGQGYEQYF
TRBJ1-1	-	TRBD1	TRBV2	TGTGCCAGCAGTGACGCGGGACAGACGAACACTGAAGCTTTCTTT	CASSDAGQTNTEAFF
TRBJ2-7	-	TRBD2	TRBV4-3	TGCGCCAGCAGCCCGTCGGGCGGGGGGGAATCCTACGAGCAGTACTTC	CASSPSGGGESYEQYF
TRBJ2-1	-	-	TRBV5-3	TGTGCCAGAAGCTTGTATTGGGGGCCGGGTGTTTGGGGTGAGCAGTTCTTC	CARSLYWGPGVWGEQFF
TRBJ1-1	-	-	TRBV7-2	TGTGCCAGCAGCCGGGATGGGAACACTGAAGCTTTCTTT	CASSRDGNTEAFF
TRBJ1-2	-	-	TRBV10-3	TGTGCCATCAGTGAGTCGGGTTCCTACTATGGCTACACCTTC	CAISESGSYYGYTF
TRBJ1-3	-	TRBD1	TRBV5-6	TGTGCCAGCAGCTCCTACGGACAGGGAGGTTCTGGAAACACCATATATTTT	CASSSYGQGGSGNTIYF
TRBJ1-1	few	-	TRBV12-3/TRBV12-4	TGTGCCAGCAGATTCGGTCGGACGGCCGAAGCTTTCTTT	CASRFGRTAEAFF
TRBJ2-3	-	-	TRBV11-3	TGTGCCAGCAAAGAGGGGGGTGACGGCACAGATACGCAGTATTTT	CASKEGGDGTDTQYF
TRBJ1-1	-	TRBD1	TRBV25-1	TGTGCCAGCAGTTTAGGGGGCTCGGGCACTGAAGCTTTCTTT	CASSLGGSGTEAFF
TRBJ2-5	once	TRBD1	TRBV5-6	TGTGCCAGCAGCGGGGGGACAGGGGGCTTGGAGACCCAGTACTTC	CASSGGTGGLETQYF
TRBJ1-6	-	-	TRBV13	TGTGCCAGCAGCTTAGATGGACTTAAAAATTCACCCCTCCACTTT	CASSLDGLKNSPLHF
TRBJ2-5	-	-	TRBV6-2/TRBV6-3	TGTGCCAGCAGCCTAGCGTGGGAGACCCAGTACTTC	CASSLAWETQYF
TRBJ1-3	few	TRBD1	TRBV9	TGTGCCAGCAGCGTAGGTCTCCTGGAGGTGGGGACAGCCGGAAACACCATATATTTT	CASSVGLLEVGTAGNTIYF
TRBJ2-2	-	-	TRBV14	TGTGCCAGCAGCCAGCCTTCGCCGGATACCGGGGAGCTGTTTTTT	CASSQPSPDTGELFF
TRBJ1-1	-	-	TRBV6-5	TGTGCCAGCAGTTACTCTGGGGGGTTCACTGAAGCTTTCTTT	CASSYSGGFTEAFF
TRBJ2-7	-	-	TRBV11-2	TGTGCCAGCAGCTTACTAGACGAGCAGTACTTC	CASSLLDEQYF
TRBJ2-7	-	-	TRBV6-1	TGTGCCAGCAGTGAAGAATTAGTTTGGTACGAGCAGTACTTC	CASSEELVWYEQYF
TRBJ2-6	-	-	TRBV15	TGTGCCACCAGCAGAGATAGAGGGTCTGGGGCCAACGTCCTGACTTTC	CATSRDRGSGANVLTF
TRBJ2-7	few	-	TRBV18	TGTGCCAGCTCACCACCTCGGGGTAGTAAGTACGAGCAGTACTTC	CASSPPRGSKYEQYF
TRBJ1-2	once	-	TRBV10-2	TGCGCCAGCAGTGAGTCGGTACAGGGAATCTCGTCGGGTAACTATGGCTACACCTTC	CASSESVQGISSGNYGYTF
TRBJ2-2	-	-	TRBV7-9	TGTGCCAGCAGCTATAGCGGGAACACCGGGGAGCTGTTTTTT	CASSYSGNTGELFF
TRBJ2-1	-	TRBD2	TRBV27	TGTGCCAGCAGTTTAGCGGGGGAGACGAGCTCCTACAATGAGCAGTTCTTC	CASSLAGETSSYNEQFF
TRBJ1-5	-	-	TRBV6-1	TGTGCCAGCAGTGAAGGGGGGGGGTTTCGTCCCCAGCATTTT	CASSEGGGFRPQHF
TRBJ1-1	-	-	TRBV5-8	TGTGCCAGCAGCTTGGAAGGGAGAGGAACTGAAGCTTTCTTT	CASSLEGRGTEAFF
TRBJ2-7	-	-	TRBV7-8	TGTGCCAGCTCCGACAGCTCCTACGAGCAGTACTTC	CASSDSSYEQYF
TRBJ2-7	-	TRBD1	TRBV6-6	TGTGCCAGCAGTACTCAGACAGGGGTCTCCTACGAGCAGTACTTC	CASSTQTGVSYEQYF
TRBJ1-2	medium-sized	-	TRBV7-6	TGTGCCAGCAGTCCTGGGAGCTACGGCGGGGCAGGGTTGGGATATGGCTACACCTTC	CASSPGSYGGAGLGYGYTF
TRBJ1-1	-	TRBD1	TRBV13	TGTGCCAGCAGCTTACGGGGACAGGGGAACACTGAAGCTTTCTTT	CASSLRGQGNTEAFF
TRBJ1-2	-	-	TRBV24-1	TGTGCCACCAGTGGGACAGCTAATAACTATGGCTACACCTTC	CATSGTANNYGYTF
TRBJ2-2	-	TRBD1	TRBV19	TGTGCCAGTTTAGACAGGGGCACCGGGGAGCTGTTTTTT	CASLDRGTGELFF
TRBJ2-7	-	-	TRBV27	TGTGCCAGCAGTTCCTCAGCTTACGAGCAGTACTTC	CASSSSAYEQYF
TRBJ2-4	-	-	TRBV10-1	TGCGCGCAGCCCCAAAGGTCCAAAAACATTCAGTACTTC	CAQPQRSKNIQYF
TRBJ1-5	once	-	TRBV19	TGTGCCAGTAAGGCGGTGGGGAATAGCAATCAGCCCCAGCATTTT	CASKAVGNSNQPQHF
TRBJ1-1	-	-	TRBV4-1	TGCGCCAGCAGCCTTATCCGGAACACTGAAGCTTTCTTT	CASSLIRNTEAFF
TRBJ2-2	-	-	TRBV4-3	TGCGCCAGCAGCCAAGGGCCACTAGCTACCGGGGAGCTGTTTTTT	CASSQGPLATGELFF
TRBJ2-3	-	TRBD2	TRBV5-8	TGTGCCAGCAGCTTGGCTAGCGGGGGGGACGACAGCACAGATACGCAGTATTTT	CASSLASGGDDSTDTQYF
TRBJ1-6	once	-	TRBV27	TGTGCCAGCAGTTTATTGGGACGGCACTCACCCCTCCACTTT	CASSLLGRHSPLHF
TRBJ1-3	-	TRBD1	TRBV2	TGTGCCAGCAGTTCACAGGGGATCCCTGGAAACACCATATATTTT	CASSSQGIPGNTIYF
TRBJ1-2	-	TRBD1	TRBV7-9	TGTGCCAGCAGCTTAGGGGCCTTGGGACAGGGGGGAGACGGCTACACCTTC	CASSLGALGQGGDGYTF
TRBJ2-2	-	-	TRBV24-1	TGTGCCACCAGTGATTTGTCCAGGGGGAACACCGGGGAGCTGTTTTTT	CATSDLSRGNTGELFF
TRBJ1-5	-	TRBD1	TRBV7-2	TGTGCCAGCAGCCCAGGACAGGGCGGACAGCCCCAGCATTTT	CASSPGQGGQPQHF
TRBJ2-6	-	-	TRBV7-2	TGTGCCAGCAGCTTGACGGGGAGCTCTGGGGCCAACGTCCTGACTTTC	CASSLTGSSGANVLTF
TRBJ1-6	-	TRBD1	TRBV5-4	TGTGCCAGCAGCTTGCCCGGGACAGGGGGCGTTTCACCCCTCCACTTT	CASSLPGTGGVSPLHF
TRBJ1-1	-	-	TRBV2	TGTGCCAGCAGTGAAGCATGGGGGGCGAGGACTGAAGCTTTCTTT	CASSEAWGARTEAFF
TRBJ1-1	-	-	TRBV19	TGTGCCAGTAGTATCTGGGGAGGTGAAACTGAAGCTTTCTTT	CASSIWGGETEAFF
TRBJ1-4	-	TRBD1	TRBV4-2	TGTGCCAGCAGCCAAAACCCGGGACAGGGTGGAGAAAAACTGTTTTTT	CASSQNPGQGGEKLFF
TRBJ2-7	-	TRBD2	TRBV30	TGTGCCTGGAGTGCTGATCCTCGGGGGGGCCACGAGCAGTACTTC	CAWSADPRGGHEQYF
TRBJ2-5	once	TRBD2	TRBV6-6	TGTGCCAGCAGTTACTCGAGCGGGGGGGCCTCGGGGACCCAGTACTTC	CASSYSSGGASGTQYF
TRBJ2-2	-	-	TRBV2	TGTGCCAGCAGTGAAGCGCGAGAGTCAGTAAACACCGGGGAGCTGTTTTTT	CASSEARESVNTGELFF
TRBJ2-7	-	TRBD1	TRBV6-5	TGTGCCAGCAGGCGGACAGGGGAGGGCGAGCAGTACTTC	CASRRTGEGEQYF